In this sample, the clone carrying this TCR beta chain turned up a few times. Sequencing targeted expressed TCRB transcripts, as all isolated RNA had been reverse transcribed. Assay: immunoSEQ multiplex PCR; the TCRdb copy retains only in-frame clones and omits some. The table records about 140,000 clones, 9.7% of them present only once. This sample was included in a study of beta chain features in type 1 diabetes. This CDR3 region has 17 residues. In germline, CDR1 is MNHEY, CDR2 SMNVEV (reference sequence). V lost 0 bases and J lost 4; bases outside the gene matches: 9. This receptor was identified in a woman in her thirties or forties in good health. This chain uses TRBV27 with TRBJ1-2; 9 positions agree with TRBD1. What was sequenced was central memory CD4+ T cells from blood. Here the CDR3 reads CASSLSQQGAQGYGYTF. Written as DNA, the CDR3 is TGTGCCAGCAGTTTATCGCAACAGGGGGCGCAGGGCTATGGCTACACCTTC.